This TCR beta chain was identified in a study of cytomegalovirus exposure and HLA in healthy donors. Findings and limits, study-wide: Several of the most significant clusters appeared linked to common viral pathogens, based on a later analysis. Using a false discovery rate of 0.05, a later analysis showed that 16,951 TCR beta sequences were associated with HLA alleles. For TCR beta chains, V- and J-gene trimming was later linked to a missense DCLRE1C variant.

As for this clone: Its specificity is not known.

The CDR3 runs to 18 residues. The germline gives CDR1 MNHNS, CDR2 SASEGT. With 3 bases clipped from V and 6 bases from J, the junction kept 13 bases outside the gene matches. Primers: 60 Vbeta forward and 13 Jbeta reverse. Sequenced by immunoSEQ multiplex PCR; TCRdb stores in-frame clones only, minus some. There are approximately 53,000 clones in the sample; 65% to 80% occur only once, and around a tenth lies in the top ten. The J gene is TRBJ2-1, the V gene TRBV6-1; 11 nucleotides match TRBD2. The sequence was collected from a woman in her 50s in good health and CMV-seronegative. The sequencing sample was made of PBMCs. The CDR3 reads CASSDTSGGNAFVNEQFF. DNA of the CDR3: TGTGCCAGCAGTGATACTAGCGGGGGAAATGCATTCGTCAATGAGCAGTTCTTC.